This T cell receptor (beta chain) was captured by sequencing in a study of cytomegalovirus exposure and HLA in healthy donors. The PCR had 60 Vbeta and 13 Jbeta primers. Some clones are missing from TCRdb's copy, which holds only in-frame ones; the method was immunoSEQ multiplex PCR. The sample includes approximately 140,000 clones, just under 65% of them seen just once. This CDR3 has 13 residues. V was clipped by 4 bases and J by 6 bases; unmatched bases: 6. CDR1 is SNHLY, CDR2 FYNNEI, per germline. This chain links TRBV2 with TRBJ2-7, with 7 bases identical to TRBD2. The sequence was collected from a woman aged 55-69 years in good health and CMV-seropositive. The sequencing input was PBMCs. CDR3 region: CASSVSRESEQYF. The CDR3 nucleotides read TGTGCCAGCAGTGTCTCGCGGGAGAGCGAGCAGTACTTC. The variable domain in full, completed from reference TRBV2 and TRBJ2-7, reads EPEVTQTPSHQVTQMGQEVILRCVPISNHLYFYWYRQILGQKVEFLVSFYNNEISEKSEIFDDQFSVERPDGSNFTLKIRSTKLEDSAMYFCASSVSRESEQYFGPGTRLTVT.